The subject of this entry is one TCR beta chain. This sample's time point: recipient sample about 28 days before transplant, after cytoreduction. This sample is part of a study of T cell clonotyping in hematopoietic cell transplantation. Overall study context: Recipient samples before transplant were obtained post-cytoreduction.

Sequencing was performed with immunoSEQ multiplex PCR; in TCRdb, only in-frame clones are kept and a portion is missing. The sample lists about 21,000 clones, about 90% occurring once. Looked up from germline, CDR1 is WSHSY and CDR2 is SAAADI. This CDR3 spans 15 amino acids. V lost 6 bases and J lost 0; bases outside the gene matches: 3. The sample was peripheral blood mononuclear cells, taken before stem cell transplant. The gene calls are TRBV10-2 and TRBJ1-5; 9 bases align to TRBD1. The TCR was taken from a man aged 18 to 29 with biphenotypic leukemia. Some clones in this sample may be carry-over from other donors' samples. The CDR3 DNA is TGCGCCAGCAGACAGGGGGCTAGTAGCAATCAGCCCCAGCATTTT. It yields the protein CASRQGASSNQPQHF.